This TCR beta chain was retrieved from a study of long-term antiretroviral therapy in people with HIV. The V end was cut by 4 bases, the J end by 6 bases, with 16 bases between. This CDR3 has 14 residues. Looked up from germline, CDR1 is SGHRS and CDR2 is YFSETQ. Researchers ran immunoSEQ v3.0 at survey level. Sequencing used immunoSEQ multiplex PCR; TCRdb keeps in-frame clones, though not all of them. The data hold roughly 30,000 clones, with 80% to 90% observed a single time. This chain connects TRBV5-1 to TRBJ1-1, with a weak D call TRBD1 (5 bases). The source was unsorted PBMCs, collected 0.8 years before starting antiretroviral therapy. This sequence originates from a man aged 18 to 30 with HIV. DNA of the CDR3: TGCGCCAGCAGCCCCACGTTGGGGGGAGCTGAAGCTTTCTTT. Its translation is CASSPTLGGAEAFF.